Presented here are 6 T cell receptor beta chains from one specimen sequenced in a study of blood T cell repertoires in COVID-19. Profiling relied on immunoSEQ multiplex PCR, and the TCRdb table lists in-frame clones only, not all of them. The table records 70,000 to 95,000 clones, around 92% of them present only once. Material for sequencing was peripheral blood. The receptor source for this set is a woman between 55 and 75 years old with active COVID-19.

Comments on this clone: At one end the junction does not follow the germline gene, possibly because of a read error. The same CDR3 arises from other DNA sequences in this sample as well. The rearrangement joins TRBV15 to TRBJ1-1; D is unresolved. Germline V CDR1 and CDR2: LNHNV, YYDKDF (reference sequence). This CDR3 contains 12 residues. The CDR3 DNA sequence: TGTGCCACCAGTAGAGATATCACTGAAGCTTTCTTT. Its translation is CATSRDITEAFF.

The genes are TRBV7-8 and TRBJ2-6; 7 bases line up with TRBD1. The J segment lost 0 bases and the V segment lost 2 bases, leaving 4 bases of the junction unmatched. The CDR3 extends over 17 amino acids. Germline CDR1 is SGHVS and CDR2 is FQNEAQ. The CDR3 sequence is CASSLQAGGSGANVLTF. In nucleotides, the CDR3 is TGTGCCAGCAGCTTACAGGCAGGGGGCTCTGGGGCCAACGTCCTGACTTTC.

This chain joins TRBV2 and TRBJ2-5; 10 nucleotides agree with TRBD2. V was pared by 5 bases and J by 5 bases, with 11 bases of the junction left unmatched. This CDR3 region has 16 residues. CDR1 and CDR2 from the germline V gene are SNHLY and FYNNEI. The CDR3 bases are TGTGCCAGCAGTAGGTCTCAAGCGGGGGGGGAGGAGACCCAGTACTTC. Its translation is CASSRSQAGGEETQYF.

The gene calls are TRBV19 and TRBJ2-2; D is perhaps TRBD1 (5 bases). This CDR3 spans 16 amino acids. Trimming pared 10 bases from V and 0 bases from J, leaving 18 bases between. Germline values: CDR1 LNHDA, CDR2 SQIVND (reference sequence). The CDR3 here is CATKRSRETNTGELFF. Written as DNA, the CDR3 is TGTGCCACCAAACGGTCCAGGGAAACGAACACCGGGGAGCTGTTTTTT.

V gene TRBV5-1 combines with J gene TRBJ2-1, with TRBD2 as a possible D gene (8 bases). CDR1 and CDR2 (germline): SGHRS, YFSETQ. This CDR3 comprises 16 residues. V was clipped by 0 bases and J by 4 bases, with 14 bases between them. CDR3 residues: CASSLGDSGGYNEQFF. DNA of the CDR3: TGCGCCAGCAGCTTGGGGGACAGCGGGGGTTACAATGAGCAGTTCTTC.

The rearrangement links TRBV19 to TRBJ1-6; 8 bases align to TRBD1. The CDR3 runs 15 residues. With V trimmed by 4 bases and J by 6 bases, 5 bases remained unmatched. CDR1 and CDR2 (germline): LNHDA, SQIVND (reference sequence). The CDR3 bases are TGTGCCAGTAGTACCGGGACAGGCCCTAATTCACCCCTCCACTTT. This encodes CASSTGTGPNSPLHF.